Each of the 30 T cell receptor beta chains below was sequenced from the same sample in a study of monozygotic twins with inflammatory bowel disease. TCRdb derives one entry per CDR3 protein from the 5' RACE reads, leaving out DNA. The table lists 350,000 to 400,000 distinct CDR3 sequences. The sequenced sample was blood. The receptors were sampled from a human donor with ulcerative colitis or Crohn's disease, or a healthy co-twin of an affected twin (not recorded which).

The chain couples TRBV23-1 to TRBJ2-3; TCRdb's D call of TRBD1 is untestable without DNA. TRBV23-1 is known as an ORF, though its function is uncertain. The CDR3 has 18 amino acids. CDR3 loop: CASSQSLGGDKSTDTQYF.

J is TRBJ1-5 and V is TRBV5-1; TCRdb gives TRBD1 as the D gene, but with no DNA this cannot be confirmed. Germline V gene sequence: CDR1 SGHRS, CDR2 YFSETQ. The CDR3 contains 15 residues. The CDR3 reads CASREMAGSNQPQHF.

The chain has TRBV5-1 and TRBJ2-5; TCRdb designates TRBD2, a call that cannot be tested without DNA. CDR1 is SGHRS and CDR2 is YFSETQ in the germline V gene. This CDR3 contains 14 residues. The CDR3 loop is CASSLVAGAETQYF. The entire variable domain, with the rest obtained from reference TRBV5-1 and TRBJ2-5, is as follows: KAGVTQTPRYLIKTRGQQVTLSCSPISGHRSVSWYQQTPGQGLQFLFEYFSETQRNKGNFPGRFSGRQFSNSRSEMNVSTLELGDSALYLCASSLVAGAETQYFGPGTRLLVL.

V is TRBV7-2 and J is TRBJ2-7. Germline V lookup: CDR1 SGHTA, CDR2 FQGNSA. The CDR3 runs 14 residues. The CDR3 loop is CASSLAGLSYEQYF.

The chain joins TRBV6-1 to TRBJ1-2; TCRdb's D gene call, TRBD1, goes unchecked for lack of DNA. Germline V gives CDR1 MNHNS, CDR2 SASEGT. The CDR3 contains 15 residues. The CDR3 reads CASSRDRLANYGYTF.

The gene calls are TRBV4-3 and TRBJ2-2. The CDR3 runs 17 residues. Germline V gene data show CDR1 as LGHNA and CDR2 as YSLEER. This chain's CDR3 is CASSQDLDPARTGELFF.

The chain's CDR3 is CASSERDSVNYGYTF. The chain recombines TRBV5-1 with TRBJ1-2; TCRdb proposes TRBD1, but this gene call is untestable without DNA. CDR1 is SGHRS and CDR2 is YFSETQ in the germline V gene. CDR3 size: 15 residues.

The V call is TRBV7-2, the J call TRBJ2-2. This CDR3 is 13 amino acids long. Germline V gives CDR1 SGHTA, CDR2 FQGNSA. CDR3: CPSSLVDQEELFF.

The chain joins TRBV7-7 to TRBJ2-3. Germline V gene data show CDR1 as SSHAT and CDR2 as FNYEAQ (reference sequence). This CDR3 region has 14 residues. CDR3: CASSLAHHTDTQYF.

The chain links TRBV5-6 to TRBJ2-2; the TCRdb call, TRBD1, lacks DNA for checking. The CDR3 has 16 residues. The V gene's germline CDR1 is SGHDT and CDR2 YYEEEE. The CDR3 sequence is CASSLIRGLQDGELFF.

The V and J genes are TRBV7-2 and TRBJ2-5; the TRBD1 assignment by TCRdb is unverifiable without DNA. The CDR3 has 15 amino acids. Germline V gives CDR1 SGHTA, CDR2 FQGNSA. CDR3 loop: CASSTPTGFWETQYF.

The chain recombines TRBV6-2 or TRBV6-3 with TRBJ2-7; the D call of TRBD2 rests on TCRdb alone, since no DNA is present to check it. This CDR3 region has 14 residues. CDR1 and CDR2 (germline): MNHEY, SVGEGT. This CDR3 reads CASRSGGETYEQYF.

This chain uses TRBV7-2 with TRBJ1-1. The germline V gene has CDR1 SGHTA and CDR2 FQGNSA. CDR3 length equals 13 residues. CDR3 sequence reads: CASRLTEDTEAFF.

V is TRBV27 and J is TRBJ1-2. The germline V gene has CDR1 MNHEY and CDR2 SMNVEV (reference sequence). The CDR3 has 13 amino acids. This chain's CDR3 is CASMVATGYGYTF.

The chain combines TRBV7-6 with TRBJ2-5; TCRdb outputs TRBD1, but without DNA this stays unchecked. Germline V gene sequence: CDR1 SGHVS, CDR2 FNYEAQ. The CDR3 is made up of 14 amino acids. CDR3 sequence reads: CASSPPRGGETQYF.

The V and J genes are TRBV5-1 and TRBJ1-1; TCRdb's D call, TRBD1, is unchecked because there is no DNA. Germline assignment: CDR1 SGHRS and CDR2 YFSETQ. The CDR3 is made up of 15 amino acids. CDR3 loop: CASSWSGQGGTEAFF.

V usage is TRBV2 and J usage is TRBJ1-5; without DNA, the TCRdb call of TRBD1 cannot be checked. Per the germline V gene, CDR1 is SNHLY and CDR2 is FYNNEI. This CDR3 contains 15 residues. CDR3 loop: CASSVRGLGNQPQHF.

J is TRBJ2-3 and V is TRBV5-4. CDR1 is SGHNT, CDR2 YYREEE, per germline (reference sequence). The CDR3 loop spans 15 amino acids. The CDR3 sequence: CASSLPGIFTDTQYF.

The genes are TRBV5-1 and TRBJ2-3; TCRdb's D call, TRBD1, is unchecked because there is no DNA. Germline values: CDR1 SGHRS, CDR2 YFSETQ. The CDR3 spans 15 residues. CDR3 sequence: CATRTGAHFTDTQYF.

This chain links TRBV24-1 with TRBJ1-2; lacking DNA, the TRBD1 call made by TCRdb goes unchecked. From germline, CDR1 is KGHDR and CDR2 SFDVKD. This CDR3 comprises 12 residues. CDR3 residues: CATGTGNGGYTF.

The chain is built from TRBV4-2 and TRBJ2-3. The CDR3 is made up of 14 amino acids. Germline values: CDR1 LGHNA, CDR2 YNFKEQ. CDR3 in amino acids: CASSREESTDTQYF.

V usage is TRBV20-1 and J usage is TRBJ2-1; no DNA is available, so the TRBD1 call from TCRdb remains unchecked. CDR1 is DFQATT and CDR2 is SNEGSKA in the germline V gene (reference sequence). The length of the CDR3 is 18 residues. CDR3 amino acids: CSARAGGRGFNSYNEQFF.

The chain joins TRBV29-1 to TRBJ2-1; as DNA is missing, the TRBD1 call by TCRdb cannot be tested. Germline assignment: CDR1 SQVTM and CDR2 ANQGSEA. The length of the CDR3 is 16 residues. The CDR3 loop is CSVGDPGVPSYNEQFF.

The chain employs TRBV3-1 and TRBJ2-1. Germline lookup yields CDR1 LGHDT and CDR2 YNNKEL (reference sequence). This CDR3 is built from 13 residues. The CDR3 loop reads CASSRSSRTEQFF.

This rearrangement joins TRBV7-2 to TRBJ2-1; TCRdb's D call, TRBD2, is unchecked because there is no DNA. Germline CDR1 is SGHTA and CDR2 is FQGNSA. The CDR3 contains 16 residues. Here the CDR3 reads CASSLERRALYNEQFF.

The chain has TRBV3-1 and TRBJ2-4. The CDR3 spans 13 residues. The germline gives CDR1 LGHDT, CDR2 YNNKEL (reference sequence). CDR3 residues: CASSQVSGDGQYF.

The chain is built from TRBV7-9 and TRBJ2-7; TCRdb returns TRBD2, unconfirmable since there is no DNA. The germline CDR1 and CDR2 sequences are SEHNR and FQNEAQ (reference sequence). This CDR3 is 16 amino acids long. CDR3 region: CASSSTQSLFGYEQYF.

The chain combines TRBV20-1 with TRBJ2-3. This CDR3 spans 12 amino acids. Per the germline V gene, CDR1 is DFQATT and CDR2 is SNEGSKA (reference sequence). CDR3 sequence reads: CSASDSTDTQYF.

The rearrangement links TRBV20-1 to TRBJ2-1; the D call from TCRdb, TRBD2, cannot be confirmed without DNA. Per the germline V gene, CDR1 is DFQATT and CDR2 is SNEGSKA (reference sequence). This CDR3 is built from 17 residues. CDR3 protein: CSVPTSGGAFSGNEQFF.

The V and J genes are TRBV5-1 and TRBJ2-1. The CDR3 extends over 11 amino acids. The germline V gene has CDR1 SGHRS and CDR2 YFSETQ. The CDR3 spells CASSLKTEQFF.